The 7 T cell receptor beta chains listed next were all sequenced from one sample in a study of T-cell reconstitution after alpha-beta-depleted transplantation in children. A TCRbeta library incorporating unique molecular identifiers was prepared. TCRdb reanalysed the PCR reads using MiXCR and keeps one entry per CDR3 protein. The profile shows some 300,000 distinct CDR3 sequences, about 9.3% of them singletons. Sequenced material: PBMCs from the stem cell graft donor, taken from the stem cell graft. The receptors were sampled from a human donor who donated a stem cell graft to a child with acute lymphoblastic leukemia.

This clonotype occurred a few times. V usage is TRBV15 and J usage is TRBJ2-1, with 8 bases identical to TRBD2. Germline CDR1 and CDR2: LNHNV and YYDKDF (reference sequence). There are 15 residues in the CDR3. With V trimmed by 5 bases and J by 10 bases, 13 bases remained unmatched. Written as DNA, the CDR3 is TGTGCCACCAGCGAGGGGACTAGTTGGATTAGAGAGCAGTTCTTC. Translated: CATSEGTSWIREQFF. The variable domain in full, with the rest retrieved from reference TRBV15 and TRBJ2-1, is DAMVIQNPRYQVTQFGKPVTLSCSQTLNHNVMYWYQQKSSQAPKLLFHYYDKDFNNEADTPDNFQSRRPNTSFCFLDIRSPGLGDTAMYLCATSEGTSWIREQFFGPGTRLTVL.

This rearrangement joins TRBV5-6 to TRBJ2-5; no clear D gene. This CDR3 region has 15 residues. Per the germline V gene, CDR1 is SGHDT and CDR2 is YYEEEE. The V and J ends lost 0 bases and 0 bases respectively, with 9 bases between them. CDR3 region: CASSLVQINQETQYF. For the CDR3, the DNA is TGTGCCAGCAGCTTGGTTCAGATTAACCAAGAGACCCAGTACTTC.

The chain recombines TRBV11-2 with TRBJ2-1; D is ambiguous. V lost 3 bases to trimming and J lost 10 bases, with 10 bases between them. CDR1 SGHAT and CDR2 FQNNGV come from the germline V gene. This CDR3 region has 12 residues. This CDR3 reads CASSFLGMEQFF. The CDR3 coding sequence is TGTGCCAGCAGCTTCCTCGGTATGGAGCAGTTCTTC.

This sequence joins TRBV7-8 and TRBJ2-1; 9 bases line up with TRBD2. V shed 5 bases and J 10 bases; nucleotides not matched to a gene: 6. The germline CDR1 and CDR2 sequences are SGHVS and FQNEAQ. The CDR3 contains 13 residues. CDR3 sequence (DNA): TGTGCCAGCAGCCAGCGACTAGCGGCAGAGCAGTTCTTC. It translates to CASSQRLAAEQFF.

This clonotype was observed at least ten times. The CDR3 DNA is TGTGCCAGCAGTTTAGCGCAAGGACTAGCGAGGTACGAGCAGTACTTC. It codes for CASSLAQGLARYEQYF. The rearrangement uses TRBV12-3 or TRBV12-4 and TRBJ2-7, with 9 bases fitting TRBD2. CDR3 size: 16 residues. The V gene end was trimmed by 0 bases and the J gene end by 4 bases; junction bases not matched to a gene: 7.

This chain connects TRBV5-1 to TRBJ1-2; 9 bases match TRBD1. V was pared by 1 base and J by 4 bases, with 11 bases of the junction left unmatched. This CDR3 is built from 17 residues. In germline, CDR1 is SGHRS, CDR2 YFSETQ. The CDR3 region is CASSLSFTGGVLYGYTF. The CDR3 DNA sequence: TGCGCCAGCAGCTTGAGTTTCACAGGGGGCGTTCTCTATGGCTACACCTTC.

V is TRBV27 and J is TRBJ2-1; 11 nucleotides match TRBD2. The CDR3 spans 14 residues. Germline CDR1 MNHEY, CDR2 SMNVEV (reference sequence). Trimming at V came to 5 bases and at J to 7 bases, leaving 4 bases not matched to a gene. CDR3 loop: CASSRWTSGNEQFF. The CDR3 DNA follows: TGTGCCAGCAGTCGTTGGACTAGCGGGAATGAGCAGTTCTTC.